Shown below are 14 T cell receptor beta chains from a single sample sequenced in a study of T cell responses to AZD1222 COVID-19 vaccine. Profiling relied on immunoSEQ multiplex PCR, and the TCRdb table lists in-frame clones only, not all of them. The table lists 200,000 to 300,000 clones, roughly 93% of them singletons. The specimen comprised peripheral blood, sampled on day 0 of AZD1222 vaccination. All receptors derive from an adult in good health.

This chain connects TRBV5-1 to TRBJ1-1; TRBD1 is a possible D gene (6 bases). Trimming shortened V by 3 bases and J by 5 bases, and 11 bases separated the two germline ends. The CDR3 runs to 13 residues. CDR1 and CDR2 from the germline V gene are SGHRS and YFSETQ. CDR3 in DNA: TGCGCCAGCAGCTCTCAGGGGAGAACTGAAGCTTTCTTT. Translation: CASSSQGRTEAFF.

V is TRBV20-1 and J is TRBJ2-1; possibly TRBD1 for D (6 bases). Germline V gene data show CDR1 as DFQATT and CDR2 as SNEGSKA (reference sequence). The CDR3 is made up of 10 amino acids. CDR3 in amino acids: CSALRGVQFF. The CDR3 DNA reads as TGCAGCGCTCTCAGGGGAGTGCAGTTCTTC.

This chain links TRBV6-7 with TRBJ1-2, with D uncertain. TRBV6-7 is classed as an ORF, of uncertain function. The CDR3 has 12 amino acids. The V gene lost 8 bases and the J gene lost 2 bases, with 9 bases spanning the gap. CDR3 bases: TGTGCCAGCCGAAGGGAGAACTATGGCTACACCTTC. This gives the protein CASRRENYGYTF.

This chain uses TRBV7-9 with TRBJ1-6; the D gene is possibly TRBD1 (5 bases). Germline CDR1 is SEHNR and CDR2 is FQNEAQ (reference sequence). The CDR3 consists of 15 residues. Trimming shortened V by 7 bases and J by 7 bases, and 17 bases separated the two germline ends. The CDR3 DNA is TGTGCCAGCACCGAGTTGGGGACTCCGAATTCACCCCTCCACTTT. Translated, it gives CASTELGTPNSPLHF.

The chain links TRBV4-2 to TRBJ2-1; TRBD2 agrees at 12 bases. CDR3 length equals 16 residues. The germline CDR1 and CDR2 sequences are LGHNA and YNFKEQ. Trimming removed 1 base from V and 7 bases from J; junction bases left unmatched: 5. CDR3 in DNA: TGTGCCAGCAGCCAAGGACTAGCGGGAGCTCAGAATGAGCAGTTCTTC. It codes for CASSQGLAGAQNEQFF.

The chain employs TRBV18 and TRBJ2-7; D is ambiguous. The CDR3 runs to 13 residues. V dropped 3 bases and J dropped 4 bases, with 10 bases sitting between them. Germline CDR1 KGHSH, CDR2 LQKENI. DNA for the CDR3: TGTGCCAGCTCACCCCCTCACTTATACGAGCAGTACTTC. Protein: CASSPPHLYEQYF.

The gene calls are TRBV6-5 and TRBJ2-7, with D possibly being TRBD1 or TRBD2 (5 bases each). Germline loops: CDR1 MNHEY, CDR2 SVGAGI. This CDR3 contains 13 residues. V was pared by 5 bases and J by 5 bases, with 13 bases between. This CDR3 reads CASSKGPDNEQYF. The DNA of the CDR3 is TGTGCCAGCAGTAAGGGACCCGACAACGAGCAGTACTTC.

The CDR3 loop is CASSSVTAGEAFF. The CDR3 DNA follows: TGTGCCAGCAGTTCTGTTACGGCAGGTGAAGCTTTCTTT. The rearrangement links TRBV28 to TRBJ1-1; D uncertain. Germline CDR1 and CDR2: MDHEN and SYDVKM. The V end was cut by 4 bases, the J end by 7 bases, with 13 bases between. The CDR3 extends over 13 amino acids.

The chain carries TRBV24-1 and TRBJ1-5, with D hard to call. Per the germline V gene, CDR1 is KGHDR and CDR2 is SFDVKD. This CDR3 is 14 amino acids long. V lost 0 bases to trimming and J lost 1 base, with 3 bases between them. The CDR3, as DNA: TGTGCCACCAGTGATTTGCGAAGCAATCAGCCCCAGCATTTT. Translation gives CATSDLRSNQPQHF.

The J gene is TRBJ2-6, the V gene TRBV28; possibly TRBD1 for D (7 bases). CDR1 is MDHEN, CDR2 SYDVKM, per germline. There are 17 residues in the CDR3. V shed 5 bases and J shed 4 bases, with 18 bases lying between them. The CDR3 here is CASSPPEGADGANVLTF. The CDR3 nucleotides read TGTGCCAGCAGTCCCCCGGAGGGGGCGGACGGGGCCAACGTCCTGACTTTC.

The chain combines TRBV2 with TRBJ1-1, with 10 bases identical to TRBD1. The germline V gene has CDR1 SNHLY and CDR2 FYNNEI. The CDR3 runs 12 residues. J was trimmed by 5 bases and V by 7 bases; bases with no gene match: 1. The CDR3 loop reads CASTGQGTEAFF. The CDR3 DNA follows: TGTGCCAGCACGGGACAGGGGACTGAAGCTTTCTTT. The variable domain in full, completed from reference TRBV2 and TRBJ1-1, reads EPEVTQTPSHQVTQMGQEVILRCVPISNHLYFYWYRQILGQKVEFLVSFYNNEISEKSEIFDDQFSVERPDGSNFTLKIRSTKLEDSAMYFCASTGQGTEAFFGQGTRLTVV.

V gene TRBV7-9 combines with J gene TRBJ2-5, with 12 bases that match TRBD1. The CDR3 is 17 amino acids. Germline values: CDR1 SEHNR, CDR2 FQNEAQ (reference sequence). J was trimmed by 2 bases and V by 1 base; bases with no gene match: 5. The DNA of the CDR3 is TGTGCCAGCAGCTTAGGCAGGGACAGGGGGCGTCAAGAGACCCAGTACTTC. As protein: CASSLGRDRGRQETQYF.

The chain recombines TRBV7-9 with TRBJ2-7; TRBD2 might be the D (5 bases). CDR3 length equals 18 residues. Deletions cut 3 bases from V and 0 bases from J, with 21 bases between. Germline CDR1 and CDR2: SEHNR and FQNEAQ (reference sequence). The CDR3 coding sequence is TGTGCCAGCAGCTTTGTTTCCTTTGTGAAAGGGAGCTCCTACGAGCAGTACTTC. This encodes CASSFVSFVKGSSYEQYF. Drawing the rest from reference TRBV7-9 and TRBJ2-7, the complete variable domain is DTGVSQNPRHKITKRGQNVTFRCDPISEHNRLYWYRQTLGQGPEFLTYFQNEAQLEKSRLLSDRFSAERPKGSFSTLEIQRTEQGDSAMYLCASSFVSFVKGSSYEQYFGPGTRLTVT.

The genes are TRBV5-1 and TRBJ1-6; D gene unclear. In germline, CDR1 is SGHRS, CDR2 YFSETQ. The ends were cut back, 1 base at V and 8 bases at J, with 10 bases in the middle. CDR3 size: 14 residues. The DNA of the CDR3 is TGCGCCAGCAGCTTGAACAGTTTGGATTCACCCCTCCACTTT. Encoded protein: CASSLNSLDSPLHF.